Listed below are T cell receptor beta chains from one sample, sequenced in a study of blood T cell repertoires in COVID-19. The protocol was immunoSEQ multiplex PCR, while the TCRdb copy is restricted to in-frame clones and leaves out a portion. The sample shows hundreds of thousands of clones, more than 75% of them seen only once. What was sequenced was PBMCs or T cells enriched from blood (not recorded which). The receptors derive from a man aged 35 to 55 who had recovered from COVID-19. Both conserved end residues are part of each CDR3. The order of the fields is CDR3 DNA, CDR3 protein, clone size, J gene, V gene, D gene. A D gene is named only where the DNA matches it firmly. Where a row states a size, it is once, few, many or the class of an expanded clone; other rows omit it.

TGTGCCACCAGCAACAGGGGTTCTAATGAAAAACTGTTTTTT	CATSNRGSNEKLFF	-	TRBJ1-4	TRBV15	TRBD1
TGCGCCAGCAGCTGGACTAGCGGTAGGGATACGCAGTATTTT	CASSWTSGRDTQYF	-	TRBJ2-3	TRBV5-1	TRBD2
TGCGCCAGCAGCCAAGATTTTGTCGGACAGGTTGGAAACACCATATATTTT	CASSQDFVGQVGNTIYF	once	TRBJ1-3	TRBV4-3	TRBD1
TGTGCCAGCAGCCCCGATAGGGGGATTGAGCAGTACTTC	CASSPDRGIEQYF	-	TRBJ2-7	TRBV5-6	-
TGCGCCAGCAGCTATCCCCAGTTTCCCGGGGAGCCCCAGCATTTT	CASSYPQFPGEPQHF	-	TRBJ1-5	TRBV5-1	-
TGTGCCAGCAAGCGCCTTAGGGGGGGGGAGAGGAGCCTCAATGAGCAGTTCTTC	CASKRLRGGERSLNEQFF	-	TRBJ2-1	TRBV7-2	-
TGTGCCACCAGGGGGCAGTTCACCGGGGAGCTGTTTTTT	CATRGQFTGELFF	-	TRBJ2-2	TRBV10-3	TRBD1
TGTGCCAGCAGCCCTCGGACAGCTAATCAGCCCCAGCATTTT	CASSPRTANQPQHF	-	TRBJ1-5	TRBV7-8	-
TGTGCCAGCAGTCAACCGGGACAGGGGACAGATACGCAGTATTTT	CASSQPGQGTDTQYF	many	TRBJ2-3	TRBV6-5	TRBD1
TGTGCCAGCTCAGGCACAGGATCCTACGAGCAGTACTTC	CASSGTGSYEQYF	-	TRBJ2-7	TRBV18	-